A selection of T cell receptor beta chains follows, all from one sample in a study of OX40 agonist ivuxolimab in advanced cancers. The protocol was immunoSEQ multiplex PCR, while the TCRdb copy is restricted to in-frame clones and leaves out a portion. This table has 80,000 to 100,000 clones, roughly 94% appearing once. The sequenced sample was CD4+ or CD8+ T cells sorted from blood, obtained in a trial of the OX40 agonist ivuxolimab. Source of these receptors: an adult with an advanced solid tumor such as melanoma, head and neck, liver or kidney cancer. Both conserved end residues are part of each CDR3. D genes are given only for firm matches. Expanded clones are given a class, and other clones once, few, many or no size at all.

V gene	clone size	D gene	J gene	CDR3 protein	CDR3 DNA
TRBV29-1	.	TRBD2	TRBJ2-2	CSVGLAYTGELFF	TGCAGCGTTGGACTAGCGTACACCGGGGAGCTGTTTTTT
TRBV7-8	.	.	TRBJ2-3	CASSSLETDTQYF	TGTGCCAGCAGCTCGTTGGAAACAGATACGCAGTATTTT
TRBV7-2	.	TRBD1	TRBJ1-1	CASSLNPGTGEAFF	TGTGCCAGCAGCTTAAACCCCGGGACAGGGGAAGCTTTCTTT
TRBV19	.	.	TRBJ2-7	CASSLAGSHYEQYF	TGTGCCAGTAGTCTCGCGGGCAGCCACTACGAGCAGTACTTC
TRBV4-3	.	.	TRBJ2-7	CASSQEVGYEQYF	TGCGCCAGCAGCCAAGAAGTCGGCTACGAGCAGTACTTC
TRBV7-6	.	TRBD2	TRBJ2-3	CASSPRLAPDTQYF	TGTGCCAGCAGCCCCCGACTAGCCCCAGATACGCAGTATTTT
TRBV2	.	.	TRBJ1-2	CASSESVYHYGYTF	TGTGCCAGCAGTGAATCAGTCTATCACTATGGCTACACCTTC
TRBV7-9	.	.	TRBJ1-5	CASSLAGDNQPQHF	TGTGCCAGCAGCTTAGCAGGGGACAATCAGCCCCAGCATTTT
TRBV2	.	TRBD1	TRBJ1-5	CASSVYRDRENQPQHF	TGTGCCAGCAGTGTCTACCGGGACAGGGAAAATCAGCCCCAGCATTTT
TRBV9	.	.	TRBJ1-2	CASSVDRNYGYTF	TGTGCCAGCAGCGTCGACAGAAACTATGGCTACACCTTC
TRBV5-6	.	TRBD2	TRBJ2-7	CASTRGTSVYEQYF	TGTGCCAGCACCCGTGGGACTAGCGTTTACGAGCAGTACTTC
TRBV4-2	.	TRBD1	TRBJ2-1	CASSQEVAGGHEQFF	TGTGCCAGCAGCCAAGAGGTGGCAGGGGGCCATGAGCAGTTCTTC
TRBV4-1	.	.	TRBJ1-6	CASSQGPVWDSPLHF	TGCGCCAGCAGCCAAGGTCCGGTATGGGATTCACCCCTCCACTTT
TRBV7-9	.	.	TRBJ1-1	CASSSSMNTEAFF	TGTGCCAGCAGCTCGAGTATGAACACTGAAGCTTTCTTT
TRBV4-1	.	.	TRBJ2-6	CASSQERVGRNSGANVLTF	TGCGCCAGCAGCCAAGAGAGGGTAGGACGCAACTCTGGGGCCAACGTCCTGACTTTC
TRBV11-2	.	.	TRBJ2-5	CASSLVSAGGLGETQYF	TGTGCCAGCAGCTTAGTCTCCGCAGGGGGGTTAGGAGAGACCCAGTACTTC
TRBV9	.	.	TRBJ2-2	CASSVGGTGELFF	TGTGCCAGCAGCGTAGGGGGCACCGGGGAGCTGTTTTTT
TRBV7-3	.	TRBD2	TRBJ2-1	CASSRSKREGYNEQFF	TGTGCCAGCAGCAGAAGCAAGCGGGAGGGGTACAATGAGCAGTTCTTC
TRBV5-1	once	TRBD1	TRBJ1-1	CASSSGTGFGNTEAFF	TGCGCCAGCAGTTCCGGGACAGGGTTCGGGAACACTGAAGCTTTCTTT
TRBV5-6	.	.	TRBJ2-2	CASSLEAQNTGELFF	TGTGCCAGCAGCTTGGAGGCGCAGAACACCGGGGAGCTGTTTTTT
TRBV2	.	.	TRBJ2-1	CASSGRNEQFF	TGTGCCAGCAGTGGTAGAAATGAGCAGTTCTTC
TRBV6-1	.	.	TRBJ2-7	CASSETLYRDFKSYEQYF	TGTGCCAGCAGTGAAACCCTATACCGGGACTTCAAATCCTACGAGCAGTACTTC
TRBV19	.	.	TRBJ2-1	CASSKASSYNEQFF	TGTGCCAGTAGTAAGGCGAGCTCCTACAATGAGCAGTTCTTC
TRBV5-6	.	.	TRBJ2-1	CASSLDSGNEQFF	TGTGCCAGCAGCTTGGATAGTGGCAATGAGCAGTTCTTC
TRBV11-2	.	.	TRBJ2-3	CASLEVRTDTQYF	TGTGCCAGCCTCGAGGTCCGCACAGATACGCAGTATTTT
TRBV27	.	.	TRBJ2-2	CASSLAGELFF	TGTGCCAGCAGTTTAGCCGGGGAGCTGTTTTTT
TRBV7-6	.	TRBD1	TRBJ2-1	CASSLGGTEGNEQFF	TGTGCCAGCAGCTTAGGAGGGACAGAGGGCAATGAGCAGTTCTTC
TRBV27	.	TRBD2	TRBJ2-1	CASSSGTSGSNEQFF	TGTGCCAGCAGTTCCGGGACTAGCGGGAGCAATGAGCAGTTCTTC
TRBV4-1	.	TRBD2	TRBJ2-1	CASSQGAGGRNEQFF	TGCGCCAGCAGCCAAGGCGCGGGAGGGAGAAATGAGCAGTTCTTC
TRBV27	.	.	TRBJ2-3	CASSLYPRKADTQYF	TGTGCCAGCAGTTTATACCCCCGCAAAGCAGATACGCAGTATTTT
TRBV27	.	.	TRBJ2-2	CASSYRNTGELFF	TGTGCCAGCAGTTACAGGAACACCGGGGAGCTGTTTTTT
TRBV10-3	.	.	TRBJ2-7	CAISDHRSSYEQYF	TGTGCCATCAGTGATCACAGGAGCTCCTACGAGCAGTACTTC
TRBV7-6	.	TRBD2	TRBJ2-4	CASSLASGSGANIQYF	TGTGCCAGCAGCTTAGCTAGCGGGAGCGGCGCAAACATTCAGTACTTC
TRBV19	.	.	TRBJ1-5	CASSIVNNQPQHF	TGTGCCAGTAGTATAGTCAACAATCAGCCCCAGCATTTT
TRBV27	.	.	TRBJ2-5	CASTLGETQYF	TGTGCCAGCACCCTGGGCGAGACCCAGTACTTC
TRBV9	.	.	TRBJ2-2	CASSVFRDTGELFF	TGTGCCAGCAGCGTATTCAGGGACACCGGGGAGCTGTTTTTT
TRBV7-8	.	TRBD2	TRBJ2-1	CASSSGTSGGDEQFF	TGTGCCAGCAGCTCCGGGACTAGCGGGGGGGATGAGCAGTTCTTC
TRBV27	.	TRBD1	TRBJ1-1	CASSSRGVNTEAFF	TGTGCCAGCAGTTCCAGGGGGGTGAACACTGAAGCTTTCTTT
TRBV5-6	.	.	TRBJ1-2	CASSLDIQRTNYGYTF	TGTGCCAGCAGCTTGGATATACAGCGAACAAACTATGGCTACACCTTC
TRBV29-1	.	.	TRBJ2-3	CSVPSDRTPDTQYF	TGCAGCGTCCCTTCAGACAGGACCCCAGATACGCAGTATTTT
TRBV19	once	TRBD1	TRBJ2-7	CASSKWDSTVYEQYF	TGTGCCAGTAGTAAATGGGACAGCACAGTCTACGAGCAGTACTTC
TRBV11-2	once	.	TRBJ2-1	CASSLGPLNEQFF	TGTGCCAGCAGCTTAGGCCCATTGAATGAGCAGTTCTTC
TRBV5-4	.	.	TRBJ1-3	CASSFNRGTSGNTIYF	TGTGCCAGCAGCTTTAACCGGGGGACCTCTGGAAACACCATATATTTT
TRBV7-9	.	.	TRBJ1-1	CASSSPNPLGGITEAFF	TGTGCCAGCAGCTCCCCCAATCCATTGGGGGGGATCACTGAAGCTTTCTTT
TRBV7-9	.	.	TRBJ1-2	CASSQGGDGYTF	TGTGCCAGCAGCCAGGGAGGTGACGGCTACACCTTC
TRBV6-5	.	.	TRBJ2-7	CAILDGGSYEQYF	TGTGCCATCCTAGACGGGGGTTCCTACGAGCAGTACTTC
TRBV5-4	.	.	TRBJ1-2	CASSSFGRQSYGYTF	TGTGCCAGCAGCTCTTTCGGACGCCAGAGCTATGGCTACACCTTC
TRBV7-2	.	.	TRBJ1-2	CASSLGLSQGYGYTF	TGTGCCAGCAGCTTAGGCCTCTCGCAGGGCTATGGCTACACCTTC
TRBV19	.	.	TRBJ1-1	CASSIWGEAFF	TGTGCCAGTAGTATCTGGGGGGAAGCTTTCTTT
TRBV19	once	TRBD1	TRBJ2-7	CASSGTGGAYEQYF	TGTGCCAGTAGTGGGACAGGGGGGGCCTACGAGCAGTACTTC
TRBV6-5	.	TRBD1	TRBJ1-6	CASSIQGGNSPLHF	TGTGCCAGCAGTATACAGGGGGGTAATTCACCCCTCCACTTT
TRBV29-1	.	.	TRBJ2-1	CSVEPGNYNEQFF	TGCAGCGTTGAGCCAGGTAACTACAATGAGCAGTTCTTC
TRBV4-2	.	.	TRBJ2-1	CASSQEFDEHNEQFF	TGTGCCAGCAGCCAAGAGTTTGACGAACACAATGAGCAGTTCTTC
TRBV4-1	few	.	TRBJ2-7	CASSQGGAKHF	TGCGCCAGCAGCCAAGGAGGGGCTAAGCACTTC